A selection of T cell receptor beta chains follows, all from one sample in a study of blood T cell repertoires in COVID-19. Profiling relied on immunoSEQ multiplex PCR, and the TCRdb table lists in-frame clones only, not all of them. The table shows 200,000 or so clones, with 85% to 90% occurring only once. The specimen sequenced was peripheral blood. The source of these receptors is a woman in her sixties or seventies with acute or convalescent COVID-19. CDR3s include the opening cysteine and the closing phenylalanine or tryptophan. Each record gives: clone size, D gene, V gene, J gene, CDR3 DNA, CDR3 protein. D genes are given only for firm matches. Size is omitted from some rows. Given values are once, few, many or a class for expanded clones.

>NA|NA|TRBV4-2|TRBJ2-2
TGTGCCAGCAGCCAAGTTATACAGGGTGACACCGGGGAGCTGTTTTTT
CASSQVIQGDTGELFF
>NA|TRBD1|TRBV28|TRBJ1-1
TGTGCCAGCAGACGGGACAGGATGAACACTGAAGCTTTCTTT
CASRRDRMNTEAFF
>NA|NA|TRBV15|TRBJ1-4
TGTGCCACCAGCAGAGCGACAGGAGGTTTGGGTAATGAAAAACTGTTTTTT
CATSRATGGLGNEKLFF
>NA|TRBD1|TRBV30|TRBJ1-6
TGTGCCTGGAGTCCCCGGACAGGGGGAGAGTCACCCCTCCACTTT
CAWSPRTGGESPLHF
>NA|NA|TRBV28|TRBJ2-3
TGTGCCAGCAGTTTTCCCCCCCCTAGCACAGATACGCAGTATTTT
CASSFPPPSTDTQYF
>NA|NA|TRBV18|TRBJ1-4
TGTGCCAGCTCACTACGGGACTCCCGGGTAGAAAAACTGTTTTTT
CASSLRDSRVEKLFF
>NA|TRBD1|TRBV27|TRBJ1-3
TGTGCCAGCAGTCAGGGGGCAACTGGAAACACCATATATTTT
CASSQGATGNTIYF
>NA|TRBD2|TRBV5-1|TRBJ2-1
TGCGCCAGCAGCTCGACAGCGGGAGGGAATGAGCAGTTCTTC
CASSSTAGGNEQFF
>once|NA|TRBV6-5|TRBJ2-5
TGTGCCAGCAGTTATGGGGGGGCCTGGCAAGAGACCCAGTACTTC
CASSYGGAWQETQYF
>NA|TRBD1|TRBV5-5|TRBJ1-2
TGTGCCAGCAGCTTGGATCTAGGGACAGCCTCGAACTATGGCTACACCTTC
CASSLDLGTASNYGYTF
>once|TRBD1|TRBV30|TRBJ1-2
TGTGCCTGGAGTTTACGATCCCGGGGACAGATACTGTATGGCTACACCTTC
CAWSLRSRGQILYGYTF
>NA|TRBD2|TRBV5-1|TRBJ2-3
TGCGCCAGCAGCCCCGCGCTAGCGGGGCTGACAGATACGCAGTATTTT
CASSPALAGLTDTQYF
>NA|NA|TRBV18|TRBJ1-2
TGTGCCAGCTCACCACCGACGACAGGAGCGGGCTACACCTTC
CASSPPTTGAGYTF
>NA|TRBD1|TRBV5-1|TRBJ1-4
TGCGCCAGCAGCTCACCGGGACAGGGAGTTGAAAAACTGTTTTTT
CASSSPGQGVEKLFF
>NA|NA|TRBV28|TRBJ2-3
TGTGCCAGCAGTACTGGGCCTATCACAGATACGCAGTATTTT
CASSTGPITDTQYF
>NA|TRBD2|TRBV25-1|TRBJ2-1
TGTGCCAGCAGTGAATATGGGACTAGCTCCTACAATGAGCAGTTCTTC
CASSEYGTSSYNEQFF
>NA|TRBD2|TRBV28|TRBJ2-5
TGTGCCAGCAGCCGACTAGCGGGGGTCCATGGGACCCAGTACTTC
CASSRLAGVHGTQYF
>NA|TRBD1|TRBV12-3/TRBV12-4|TRBJ1-2
TGTGCCAGCAGGGACAGGGTGAACTATGGCTACACCTTC
CASRDRVNYGYTF